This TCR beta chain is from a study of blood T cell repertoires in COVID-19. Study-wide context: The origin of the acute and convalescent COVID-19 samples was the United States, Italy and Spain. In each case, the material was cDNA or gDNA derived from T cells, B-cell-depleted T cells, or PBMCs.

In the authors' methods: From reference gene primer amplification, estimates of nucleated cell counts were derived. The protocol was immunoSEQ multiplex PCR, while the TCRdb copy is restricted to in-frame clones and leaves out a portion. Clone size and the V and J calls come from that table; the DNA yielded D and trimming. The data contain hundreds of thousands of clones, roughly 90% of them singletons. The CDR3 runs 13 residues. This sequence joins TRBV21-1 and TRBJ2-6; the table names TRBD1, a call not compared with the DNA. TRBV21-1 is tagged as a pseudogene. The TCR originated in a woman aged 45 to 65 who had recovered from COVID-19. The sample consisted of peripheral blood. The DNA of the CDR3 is TGTGGGACAGACCCCTCTGGGGCCAACGTCCTGACTTTC. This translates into CGTDPSGANVLTF.